This T cell receptor (beta chain) appears in the sequencing data of a study of shared clonotypes between healthy human individuals. CD45RO negativity and positive selection for CCR7 defined naive CD8 cells, a population that excluded terminally differentiated effector memory CD45RA+ cells. Sequencing used immunoSEQ multiplex PCR; TCRdb keeps in-frame clones, though not all of them. Counted here are some 2,000,000 clones, approximately 95% occurring once; the ten biggest clones make up about 1.1%. The V gene's germline CDR1 is SGHAT and CDR2 FQNNGV. Deletions cut 1 base from V and 5 bases from J, with 12 bases between. This CDR3 spans 14 amino acids.

This sequence joins TRBV11-2 and TRBJ2-7; the D gene is possibly TRBD2 (6 bases). What was sequenced was naive CD8+ T cells sorted from blood. This sequence was found in a man between 18 and 35 years old in good health. CDR3 coding DNA: TGTGCCAGCAGCTTAGGACGGGAGTTGGACGAGCAGTACTTC. Protein product: CASSLGRELDEQYF.